One sample yielded the 21 T cell receptor beta chains listed below, sequenced in a study of shared clonotypes between healthy human individuals. Libraries were prepared by immunoSEQ multiplex PCR; TCRdb keeps only in-frame clonotypes and omits some of them. Of nearly 500,000 clones in the sample, over 65% were seen once. Material for sequencing was PBMCs. The receptors come from a woman in her thirties or forties in good health. Some clones in this sample may be carry-over from other donors' samples.

The table lists this clone with a count of one. The rearrangement joins TRBV7-8 to TRBJ2-5; 9 bases are shared with TRBD1. This CDR3 is 15 amino acids long. Trimming took 0 bases from V and 4 from J; bases not matched to a gene: 3. CDR1 and CDR2 (germline): SGHVS, FQNEAQ. CDR3 in DNA: TGTGCCAGCAGCTTAGCGAGACAGGGGGGAGAGACCCAGTACTTC. Translating gives CASSLARQGGETQYF.

The chain employs TRBV4-1 and TRBJ2-1; 10 bases line up with TRBD2. The CDR3 has 19 residues. V lost 4 bases and J lost 0; bases outside the gene matches: 12. Germline V gives CDR1 MGHRA, CDR2 YSYEKL. CDR3 region: CASSPGLAATPSSYNEQFF. The CDR3, as DNA: TGCGCCAGCAGCCCTGGACTAGCGGCCACCCCGAGCTCCTACAATGAGCAGTTCTTC.

The chain couples TRBV25-1 to TRBJ2-3; the match to TRBD1 covers 9 bases. The CDR3 has 13 amino acids. Germline CDR1 reads MGHDK; CDR2 reads SYGVNS. V shed 9 bases and J 2 bases; nucleotides not matched to a gene: 3. DNA for the CDR3: TGTGCCAGTGGGGACAGGGTCACAGATACGCAGTATTTT. Translating gives CASGDRVTDTQYF.

The chain couples TRBV5-1 to TRBJ1-3; TRBD1 agrees at 7 bases. CDR3 length equals 18 residues. The V segment lost 4 bases and the J segment 1 base; nucleotides outside the gene matches: 14. Germline V CDR1 and CDR2: SGHRS, YFSETQ. CDR3 protein: CASSPTGLAELSGNTIYF. CDR3 bases: TGCGCCAGCAGCCCGACAGGGCTAGCCGAGCTATCTGGAAACACCATATATTTT.

V gene TRBV9 combines with J gene TRBJ2-1; D unresolved. Trimming left V 0 bases short and J 5 bases short, with 9 bases between. Germline loops: CDR1 SGDLS, CDR2 YYNGEE. The CDR3 has 14 amino acids. CDR3 loop: CASSVVMENNEQFF. As DNA, the CDR3 is TGTGCCAGCAGCGTAGTAATGGAGAACAATGAGCAGTTCTTC.

J is TRBJ2-1 and V is TRBV11-2; 9 bases line up with TRBD2. V trimming: 5 bases; J trimming: 0 bases; junction bases outside the gene matches: 5. CDR3 size: 16 residues. Germline V gene sequence: CDR1 SGHAT, CDR2 FQNNGV. The CDR3 protein is CASSPSGALSYNEQFF. The DNA of the CDR3 is TGTGCCAGCAGCCCTAGCGGGGCCCTCTCCTACAATGAGCAGTTCTTC.

The sample holds many counts of this clone. V is TRBV28 and J is TRBJ1-2; possible D gene TRBD1, 5 bases. Germline loops: CDR1 MDHEN, CDR2 SYDVKM. The V end lost 6 bases, the J end lost 6 bases, and 17 bases lay between the germline ends. This CDR3 region has 14 residues. The CDR3 loop is CASRGGRRDDGYTF. CDR3 in DNA: TGTGCCAGCAGGGGGGGACGGAGAGACGATGGCTACACCTTC.

This clone was observed once. This chain connects TRBV7-2 to TRBJ2-7; D call uncertain. Germline V lookup: CDR1 SGHTA, CDR2 FQGNSA. This CDR3 region has 15 residues. Deletions cut 0 bases from V and 1 base from J, with 10 bases between. Here the CDR3 reads CASSLANVESYEQYF. DNA of the CDR3: TGTGCCAGCAGCTTAGCTAATGTGGAGTCCTACGAGCAGTACTTC.

The chain combines TRBV6-6 with TRBJ2-5, with 9 bases aligning to TRBD1. CDR3 length: 15 residues. Germline assignment: CDR1 MNHNY and CDR2 SVGAGI (reference sequence). The trim removed 6 bases at V and 5 bases at J, leaving 10 bases unmatched. CDR3 protein: CASSPGTGFEETQYF. The CDR3 nucleotides are TGTGCCAGCAGCCCAGGGACAGGGTTCGAGGAGACCCAGTACTTC.

V usage is TRBV5-1 and J usage is TRBJ2-5, with no clear D. CDR1 is SGHRS and CDR2 is YFSETQ in the germline V gene. V lost 1 base, J lost 7 bases, and 5 bases lay in between. The CDR3 length is 11 residues. The CDR3 reads CASSLSGTQYF. The DNA of the CDR3 is TGCGCCAGCAGCTTGAGTGGGACCCAGTACTTC.

The V and J genes are TRBV6-4 and TRBJ2-1, with 11 nucleotides matching TRBD2. Germline loops: CDR1 MRHNA, CDR2 SNTAGT. V was clipped by 5 bases and J by 4 bases; unmatched bases: 4. This CDR3 has 15 amino acids. CDR3 sequence reads: CASSSGTSGYNEQFF. CDR3 sequence (DNA): TGTGCCAGCAGTTCCGGGACTAGCGGTTACAATGAGCAGTTCTTC.

The chain uses TRBV7-9 and TRBJ2-1; possibly TRBD1 for D (6 bases). Per the germline V gene, CDR1 is SEHNR and CDR2 is FQNEAQ (reference sequence). V was clipped by 4 bases and J by 13 bases, with 11 bases between them. CDR3 length: 11 amino acids. The CDR3 loop is CASSSSGHQFF. CDR3 nucleotides: TGTGCCAGCAGCTCGTCGGGACACCAGTTCTTC.

The V call is TRBV30, the J call TRBJ2-5; D not certain. V was clipped by 2 bases and J by 2 bases, with 9 bases between them. Looked up from germline, CDR1 is GTSNPN and CDR2 is SVGIG (reference sequence). The CDR3 contains 13 residues. CDR3 DNA: TGTGCCTGGAGTCTGGGGAATCAAGAGACCCAGTACTTC. As protein: CAWSLGNQETQYF.

The V and J genes are TRBV5-4 and TRBJ1-1; D gene ambiguous. Trimming took 4 bases from V and 1 from J, leaving 11 bases between them. This CDR3 is built from 14 residues. Per germline, CDR1 SGHNT and CDR2 YYREEE (reference sequence). CDR3: CASSPGRENTEAFF. The CDR3 nucleotides read TGTGCCAGCAGCCCCGGACGGGAGAACACTGAAGCTTTCTTT.

V gene TRBV6-5 combines with J gene TRBJ1-5, with TRBD1 matching 7 bases. This CDR3 contains 14 residues. J was trimmed by 7 bases and V by 6 bases; bases with no gene match: 9. Germline assignment: CDR1 MNHEY and CDR2 SVGAGI. CDR3 region: CASSATGSGQPQHF. The CDR3 nucleotides are TGTGCCAGCAGCGCGACAGGGTCGGGGCAGCCCCAGCATTTT.

The chain employs TRBV7-8 and TRBJ2-7, with D possibly called TRBD1 or TRBD2 (5 bases each). V lost 2 bases to trimming and J lost 2 bases, with 13 bases between them. Germline CDR1 is SGHVS and CDR2 is FQNEAQ. The CDR3 length is 15 residues. CDR3: CASSLNSGQAYEQYF. CDR3 sequence (DNA): TGTGCCAGCAGCTTAAATTCGGGGCAAGCCTACGAGCAGTACTTC.

The CDR3 region has the DNA TGTGCCAGCAGCGGCCACGGACTAGCGGGTAACACCGGGGAGCTGTTTTTT. Its protein is CASSGHGLAGNTGELFF. The chain joins TRBV7-2 to TRBJ2-2; 11 bases line up with TRBD2. Germline assignment: CDR1 SGHTA and CDR2 FQGNSA. The CDR3 totals 17 residues. V gave up 5 bases and J gave up 2 bases; unmatched junction bases: 7.

V gene TRBV11-2 combines with J gene TRBJ2-1; a possible D gene is TRBD2 (5 bases). V dropped 5 bases and J dropped 3 bases, with 8 bases sitting between them. Germline V gives CDR1 SGHAT, CDR2 FQNNGV. The CDR3 extends over 13 amino acids. This chain's CDR3 is CASSLRDYNEQFF. CDR3 DNA: TGTGCCAGCAGCCTCCGGGACTACAATGAGCAGTTCTTC.

CDR3 in DNA: TGTGCCAGCAGTTTAATGGGACAGGGAAGCTCTGGGGCCAACGTCCTGACTTTC. This translates into CASSLMGQGSSGANVLTF. The V call is TRBV28, the J call TRBJ2-6; 9 nucleotides agree with TRBD1. V lost 2 bases and J lost 0; bases outside the gene matches: 5. The CDR3 loop spans 18 amino acids. The germline V gene has CDR1 MDHEN and CDR2 SYDVKM.

Comment on this clone: This may stem from a read error, because a much larger clone lies one nucleotide away. The chain is built from TRBV7-9 and TRBJ2-1, with D perhaps given as TRBD1 or TRBD2 (5 bases each). Looked up from germline, CDR1 is SEHNR and CDR2 is FQNEAQ (reference sequence). The CDR3 length is 14 residues. V gave up 3 bases and J gave up 6 bases, with 12 bases separating them. This CDR3 reads CASSLGRFSNEQFF. The CDR3 nucleotides read TGTGCCAGCAGCTTGGGACGGTTCAGCAATGAGCAGTTCTTC.

V is TRBV27 and J is TRBJ1-3; weak D call: TRBD1 (5 bases). Germline CDR1 reads MNHEY; CDR2 reads SMNVEV (reference sequence). The CDR3 sequence is 14 residues long. The ends were cut back, 5 bases at V and 4 bases at J, with 12 bases in the middle. CDR3: CASSRGGEGNTIYF. CDR3 in DNA: TGTGCCAGCAGTCGCGGGGGGGAGGGAAACACCATATATTTT.